A single sample is the source of the 17 T cell receptor beta chains below, sequenced in a study of T cell repertoires in cytomegalovirus infection. TCRdb passed the reads through MiXCR, listing each CDR3 protein once. This sample has hundreds of thousands of distinct CDR3 sequences; 30% to 40% occur once, and the top ten carry roughly a sixth. These receptors lack a known antigen. The specimen comprised cultured PBMCs, sampled from culture after CMV antigen stimulation. The source is a human donor in good health (CMV status not recorded). Some clones in this sample may be carry-over from other donors' samples.

This clonotype was found a few times. This chain connects TRBV29-1 to TRBJ2-1, with no clear D. V was cut by 2 bases and J by 12 bases, with 14 bases left in between. There are 12 residues in the CDR3. The germline gives CDR1 SQVTM, CDR2 ANQGSEA. The CDR3 bases are TGCAGCGTTGAAACGTCCGGGTTGGCGCAGTTCTTC. This sequence encodes CSVETSGLAQFF.

The rearrangement joins TRBV9 to TRBJ1-2; TRBD1 is a possible D gene (5 bases). With 0 bases removed from V and 8 bases from J, the gap between germline ends came to 11 bases. This CDR3 has 13 amino acids. Germline-derived CDR1 and CDR2 are SGDLS and YYNGEE. The CDR3 loop reads CASSVGGEKGYTF. The CDR3 coding sequence is TGTGCCAGCAGCGTAGGGGGCGAGAAAGGCTACACCTTC.

The genes are TRBV5-4 and TRBJ2-7, with D hard to call. The CDR3 length is 16 residues. CDR1 is SGHNT and CDR2 is YYREEE in the germline V gene (reference sequence). V dropped 4 bases and J dropped 5 bases, with 22 bases sitting between them. The CDR3 reads CASSETPSGSLDEQYF. CDR3 nucleotide sequence: TGTGCCAGCAGCGAAACACCAAGTGGGTCCCTGGACGAGCAGTACTTC. The full variable domain, completed using reference TRBV5-4 and TRBJ2-7, is ETGVTQSPTHLIKTRGQQVTLRCSSQSGHNTVSWYQQALGQGPQFIFQYYREEENGRGNFPPRFSGLQFPNYSSELNVNALELDDSALYLCASSETPSGSLDEQYFGPGTRLTVT.

This clonotype has a handful of counts. The chain carries TRBV18 and TRBJ2-1; 7 bases align to TRBD1. V lost 4 bases, J lost 6 bases, and 9 bases stayed unmatched. The CDR3 is 15 amino acids. Germline values: CDR1 KGHSH, CDR2 LQKENI. The CDR3 bases are TGTGCCAGCTCACGCTACCGGGACAGCCTCAATGAGCAGTTCTTC. Translated, it gives CASSRYRDSLNEQFF.

The table lists this clonotype with a few counts. The rearrangement links TRBV7-8 to TRBJ1-4; D is undetermined. Germline V CDR1 and CDR2: SGHVS, FQNEAQ. This CDR3 is 16 amino acids long. V gave up 1 base and J gave up 0 bases, with 9 bases separating them. This CDR3 is CASSLDTGATNEKLFF. The CDR3 coding sequence is TGTGCCAGCAGCTTAGATACGGGCGCAACTAATGAAAAACTGTTTTTT.

The CDR3 DNA sequence: TGTGCCAGCAGTGAATATGGTAGAGGGGCCGGAACCGGGGGCACTGAAGCTTTCTTT. Translation gives CASSEYGRGAGTGGTEAFF. V is TRBV25-1 and J is TRBJ1-1, with a weak D call TRBD1 (5 bases). Trimming cost V 0 bases and J 4 bases, with 24 bases left between them. Germline assignment: CDR1 MGHDK and CDR2 SYGVNS. The CDR3 extends over 19 amino acids.

This clonotype occurred a few times. The chain employs TRBV15 and TRBJ2-5; the D gene could be TRBD1 or TRBD2 (6 bases each). Trimming cost V 1 base and J 7 bases, with 13 bases left between them. Looked up from germline, CDR1 is LNHNV and CDR2 is YYDKDF (reference sequence). CDR3 length: 14 residues. The CDR3 loop reads CATSRAGAVGTQYF. CDR3 sequence (DNA): TGTGCCACCAGCAGAGCGGGGGCCGTAGGGACCCAGTACTTC.

The chain links TRBV4-2 to TRBJ2-5; 7 nucleotides agree with TRBD2. V was clipped by 3 bases and J by 5 bases; unmatched bases: 9. Per the germline V gene, CDR1 is LGHNA and CDR2 is YNFKEQ. The CDR3 has 15 amino acids. The CDR3 spells CASSQASGNGETQYF. The CDR3 bases are TGTGCCAGCAGCCAGGCCAGCGGGAACGGGGAGACCCAGTACTTC.

This clonotype was detected ten times or more. The chain links TRBV11-2 to TRBJ2-1; D remains ambiguous. V was clipped by 0 bases and J by 5 bases, with 2 bases between them. Germline lookup yields CDR1 SGHAT and CDR2 FQNNGV. There are 12 residues in the CDR3. The chain's CDR3 is CASSLEHNEQFF. CDR3 DNA sequence: TGTGCCAGCAGCTTAGAACACAATGAGCAGTTCTTC.

The chain employs TRBV27 and TRBJ2-1; possibly TRBD2 for D (6 bases). CDR1 and CDR2 from the germline V gene are MNHEY and SMNVEV (reference sequence). Trimming stripped 5 bases from V and 6 bases from J, with 14 bases between. CDR3 length equals 14 residues. As DNA, the CDR3 is TGTGCCAGCAGTCGCCCGGGAGCGGCCAATGAGCAGTTCTTC. This gives the protein CASSRPGAANEQFF.

This clonotype occurred a few times. The rearrangement joins TRBV7-2 to TRBJ2-7; TRBD2 matches at 15 bases. Germline V gene lookup returns CDR1 SGHTA and CDR2 FQGNSA. The CDR3 spans 15 residues. J was trimmed by 6 bases and V by 4 bases; bases with no gene match: 4. The CDR3 spells CASSWGLAGGREQYF. The CDR3 DNA is TGTGCCAGCAGCTGGGGACTAGCGGGAGGTCGCGAGCAGTACTTC.

This chain connects TRBV28 to TRBJ2-2, with TRBD2 identical over 8 bases. The CDR3 sequence is 15 residues long. The germline V gene encodes CDR1 MDHEN and CDR2 SYDVKM. After removal of 6 bases from V and 0 bases from J, the junction contained 3 bases not matched to a gene. The CDR3, as DNA: TGTGCCAGCAGAATTAGCGGGGCGAACACCGGGGAGCTGTTTTTT. It is translated as CASRISGANTGELFF. Filled out from reference TRBV28 and TRBJ2-2, the complete variable domain reads DVKVTQSSRYLVKRTGEKVFLECVQDMDHENMFWYRQDPGLGLRLIYFSYDVKMKEKGDIPEGYSVSREKKERFSLILESASTNQTSMYLCASRISGANTGELFFGEGSRLTVL.

With respect to this clonotype: Being one base from a much bigger clone, this may be a read error. The chain employs TRBV7-2 and TRBJ2-7; 7 bases map to TRBD1. The CDR3 is made up of 13 amino acids. Germline V gives CDR1 SGHTA, CDR2 FQGNSA. With V trimmed by 5 bases and J by 7 bases, 8 bases remained unmatched. CDR3 in amino acids: CASSLQGDREQYV. The CDR3 nucleotides are TGTGCCAGCAGCCTCCAGGGGGATCGGGAGCAGTACGTC.

The chain employs TRBV19 and TRBJ2-3; D uncertain. V lost 5 bases and J lost 2, with 11 bases in between. Per the germline V gene, CDR1 is LNHDA and CDR2 is SQIVND (reference sequence). The CDR3 covers 14 residues. CDR3 sequence: CASSFTTPTDTQYF. In DNA, the CDR3 is TGTGCCAGTAGTTTCACGACCCCCACAGATACGCAGTATTTT.

This clonotype was detected ten times or more. This chain connects TRBV12-3 or TRBV12-4 to TRBJ2-3; no clear D. Trimming removed 10 bases from V and 0 bases from J, with 14 bases in between. The CDR3 sequence is 14 residues long. CDR3 amino acids: CATSWFISTDTQYF. The CDR3 bases are TGTGCCACGTCTTGGTTTATTAGCACAGATACGCAGTATTTT.

The rearrangement uses TRBV15 and TRBJ1-4; no definite D call. V lost 0 bases to trimming and J lost 0 bases, with 5 bases between them. The germline gives CDR1 LNHNV, CDR2 YYDKDF (reference sequence). The CDR3 runs 15 residues. Here the CDR3 reads CATSRDYTTNEKLFF. In nucleotides, the CDR3 is TGTGCCACCAGCAGAGATTATACAACTAATGAAAAACTGTTTTTT.

J is TRBJ1-4 and V is TRBV28; D perhaps matches TRBD1 (6 bases). CDR1 is MDHEN and CDR2 is SYDVKM in the germline V gene. V was shortened by 3 bases and J by 8 bases, with 13 bases between the two germline ends. This CDR3 spans 14 amino acids. CDR3 sequence reads: CASSFEQGGEKLFF. In nucleotides, the CDR3 is TGTGCCAGCAGTTTTGAACAGGGTGGGGAAAAACTGTTTTTT.